This paragraph covers one T cell receptor (beta chain) sequence. Trimming removed 4 bases at V and 5 bases at J, with 14 bases between. In germline, CDR1 is MGHRA, CDR2 YSYEKL. The CDR3 covers 14 residues. This entry is derived from a study of metastatic and nonmetastatic thyroid tumors. Across the study: Comparative analysis of repertoires was undertaken across blood and tumor or nodule tissue obtained from malignant and benign thyroid patients.

TCRdb called clones again from the PCR reads with MiXCR. The sample lists 45,000 to 50,000 clones; 20% to 25% were seen once. Patients had received no treatment of any kind before thyroid surgery. The chain links TRBV4-1 to TRBJ2-5, with D uncertain. Sequences were obtained from blood. The clonotype originates from a male donor with papillary thyroid cancer or a benign thyroid nodule (not recorded which). Some clones in this sample may be carry-over from other donors' samples. In DNA, the CDR3 is TGCGCCAGCAGCCCGGCGCCGGCGCCGGAGACCCAGTACTTC. The encoded protein is CASSPAPAPETQYF.